The 10 T cell receptor beta chains presented below share a single source sample, sequenced in a study of T cell changes during pregnancy in multiple sclerosis. TCRdb's copy holds only in-frame clones and misses some; the assay was immunoSEQ multiplex PCR. Among some 87,000 clones, 92% were seen once, and the ten largest hold over 2%. The sample here was peripheral blood, taken in the first trimester of pregnancy. Receptors were obtained from a female donor with multiple sclerosis, enrolled in a pregnancy study.

V usage is TRBV20-1 and J usage is TRBJ2-5; D uncertain. CDR3 size: 11 residues. In germline, CDR1 is DFQATT, CDR2 SNEGSKA (reference sequence). V was trimmed by 7 bases and J by 2 bases, leaving 8 bases between them. Here the CDR3 DNA reads TGCAGTGGTGCGGTACAAGAGACCCAGTACTTC. Translated, it gives CSGAVQETQYF.

J is TRBJ1-5 and V is TRBV7-2; TRBD1 aligns across 12 bases. The CDR3 has 16 amino acids. CDR1 is SGHTA, CDR2 FQGNSA, per germline. Trimming at V came to 4 bases and at J to 6 bases, leaving 7 bases not matched to a gene. As DNA, the CDR3 is TGTGCCAGCAGCTGGTCCGGGACAGGGGGCGGTCAGCCCCAGCATTTT. Its protein is CASSWSGTGGGQPQHF.

The V call is TRBV19, the J call TRBJ1-2; D is ambiguous. CDR3 length: 13 amino acids. The germline V and J ends were trimmed by 8 bases and 5 bases, with 15 bases remaining between them. The V gene's germline CDR1 is LNHDA and CDR2 SQIVND (reference sequence). The CDR3: CASADSGGYGYTF. As DNA, the CDR3 is TGTGCCAGTGCCGACTCCGGAGGTTATGGCTACACCTTC.

The chain combines TRBV5-6 with TRBJ2-1; 9 bases fit TRBD2. Germline assignment: CDR1 SGHDT and CDR2 YYEEEE. The CDR3 sequence is 17 residues long. V lost 0 bases to trimming and J lost 4 bases; unmatched junction nucleotides: 8. Here the CDR3 reads CASSLELGRGGYNEQFF. In DNA form, the CDR3 reads TGTGCCAGCAGCTTGGAGCTGGGGCGGGGGGGTTACAATGAGCAGTTCTTC. Supplemented by reference TRBV5-6 and TRBJ2-1, the full variable domain reads DAGVTQSPTHLIKTRGQQVTLRCSPKSGHDTVSWYQQALGQGPQFIFQYYEEEERQRGNFPDRFSGHQFPNYSSELNVNALLLGDSALYLCASSLELGRGGYNEQFFGPGTRLTVL.

The rearrangement uses TRBV28 and TRBJ2-1; 12 bases fit TRBD2. The CDR3 loop spans 21 amino acids. J was trimmed by 10 bases and V by 8 bases; bases with no gene match: 30. The germline CDR1 and CDR2 sequences are MDHEN and SYDVKM. CDR3 sequence reads: CASRIPTTVSPKTSGSEEQFF. The DNA of the CDR3 is TGTGCCAGCCGGATACCTACGACTGTTTCACCAAAGACTAGCGGGAGTGAGGAGCAGTTCTTC.

V and J are TRBV19 and TRBJ1-4, with 7 bases identical to TRBD1. The V and J ends lost 6 bases and 6 bases, in that order; junction bases with no gene match: 7. The germline gives CDR1 LNHDA, CDR2 SQIVND (reference sequence). This CDR3 is built from 14 residues. CDR3 bases: TGTGCCAGTAGGGCGTCCGGGACAGATGAAAAACTGTTTTTT. Its protein product is CASRASGTDEKLFF.

The chain carries TRBV27 and TRBJ1-5; possibly TRBD1 for D (5 bases). This CDR3 contains 14 residues. Trimming took 2 bases from V and 6 from J, leaving 11 bases between them. Germline assignment: CDR1 MNHEY and CDR2 SMNVEV (reference sequence). The DNA for the CDR3 is TGTGCCAGCAGTTTAGCGGGGGTCGGTCAGCCCCAGCATTTT. Protein: CASSLAGVGQPQHF.

This rearrangement joins TRBV9 to TRBJ2-2, with 7 nucleotides matching TRBD1. The germline gives CDR1 SGDLS, CDR2 YYNGEE. The trim removed 3 bases at V and 2 bases at J, leaving 4 bases unmatched. CDR3 size: 15 residues. The DNA of the CDR3 is TGTGCCAGCAGCGCGGGACAGTTTAACACCGGGGAGCTGTTTTTT. Encoded protein: CASSAGQFNTGELFF. Complete variable domain (other parts from reference TRBV9 and TRBJ2-2): DSGVTQTPKHLITATGQRVTLRCSPRSGDLSVYWYQQSLDQGLQFLIQYYNGEERAKGNILERFSAQQFPDLHSELNLSSLELGDSALYFCASSAGQFNTGELFFGEGSRLTVL.

The chain recombines TRBV28 with TRBJ2-5, with a weak D call TRBD1 (5 bases). Trimming took 2 bases from V and 5 from J, leaving 12 bases between them. Germline lookup yields CDR1 MDHEN and CDR2 SYDVKM. The CDR3 length is 14 residues. The DNA of the CDR3 is TGTGCCAGCAGTTTACTAGGGGTCGGGGAGACCCAGTACTTC. It yields the protein CASSLLGVGETQYF.

The chain uses TRBV5-5 and TRBJ1-4, with D unclear. The CDR3 runs to 14 residues. Trimming stripped 0 bases from V and 4 bases from J, with 7 bases between. Germline loops: CDR1 SGHKS, CDR2 YYEKEE (reference sequence). DNA for the CDR3: TGTGCCAGCAGCTTGGGTGAGGTTAATGAAAAACTGTTTTTT. This codes for CASSLGEVNEKLFF.